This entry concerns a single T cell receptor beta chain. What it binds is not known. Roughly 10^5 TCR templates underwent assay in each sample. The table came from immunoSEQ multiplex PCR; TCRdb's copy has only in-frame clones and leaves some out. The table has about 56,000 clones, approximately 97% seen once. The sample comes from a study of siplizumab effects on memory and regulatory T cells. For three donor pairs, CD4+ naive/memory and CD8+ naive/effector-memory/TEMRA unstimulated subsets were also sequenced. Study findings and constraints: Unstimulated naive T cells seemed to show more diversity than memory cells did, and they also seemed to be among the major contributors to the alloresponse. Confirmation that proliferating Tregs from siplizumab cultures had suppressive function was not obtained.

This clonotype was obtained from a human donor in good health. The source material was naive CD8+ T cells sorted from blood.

The CDR3 region is CASSDTTGYGYTF. The CDR3 region has the DNA TGTGCCAGCAGCGATACGACAGGGTATGGCTACACCTTC. The chain joins TRBV7-9 to TRBJ1-2, with 7 bases aligning to TRBD1. The J segment lost 5 bases and the V segment lost 5 bases, leaving 5 bases of the junction unmatched. This CDR3 comprises 13 residues. Germline V gene sequence: CDR1 SEHNR, CDR2 FQNEAQ (reference sequence).